Sequencing of this T cell receptor beta chain was carried out in a study of T cell repertoires in cytomegalovirus infection. Study summary: Carrying CMV and the relevant HLA type showed in public TCR beta signatures.

With regard to this clonotype: The target antigen is unknown.

TCRdb called the reads again in MiXCR, with one record for every CDR3 protein. Seen here are approximately 910,000 distinct CDR3 sequences, 25% to 40% observed once, and the top ten hold around 15%. This CDR3 has 16 residues. Germline values: CDR1 MGHDK, CDR2 SYGVNS. With 4 bases clipped from V and 0 bases from J, the junction kept 9 bases outside the gene matches. General study results and limits: In two of eight donors, the top clonotype was HLA-C-restricted CMV-specific.

The sequenced sample was cultured CD8+ T cells from PBMCs, obtained from culture after CMV antigen stimulation. This chain links TRBV25-1 with TRBJ2-7; 7 bases line up with TRBD1. The sequence came from a human donor in good health (CMV status not recorded). Some clones in this sample may be carry-over from other donors' samples. Written as DNA, the CDR3 is TGTGCCAGCAGTGGAGACTGGACAGGCCTCTCCTACGAGCAGTACTTC. Translating gives CASSGDWTGLSYEQYF.